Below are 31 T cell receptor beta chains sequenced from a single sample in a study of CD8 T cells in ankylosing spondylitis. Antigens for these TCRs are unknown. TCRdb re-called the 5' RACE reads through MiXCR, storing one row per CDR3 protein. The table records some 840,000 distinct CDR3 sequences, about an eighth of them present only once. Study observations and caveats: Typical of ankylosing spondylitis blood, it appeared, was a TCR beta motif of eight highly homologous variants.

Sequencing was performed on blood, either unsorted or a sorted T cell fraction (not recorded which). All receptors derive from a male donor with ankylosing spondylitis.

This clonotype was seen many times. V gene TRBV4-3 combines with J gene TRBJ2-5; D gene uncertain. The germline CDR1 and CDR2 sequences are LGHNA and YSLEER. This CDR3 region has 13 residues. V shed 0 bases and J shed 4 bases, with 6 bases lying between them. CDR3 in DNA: TGCGCCAGCAGCCAAGATTCAAGAGAGACCCAGTACTTC. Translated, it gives CASSQDSRETQYF.

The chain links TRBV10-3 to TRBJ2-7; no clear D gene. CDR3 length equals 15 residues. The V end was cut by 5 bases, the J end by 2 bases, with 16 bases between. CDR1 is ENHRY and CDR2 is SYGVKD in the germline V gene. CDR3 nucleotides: TGTGCCATCAGTAATTCGGGCCTTTATACCTACGAGCAGTACTTC. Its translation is CAISNSGLYTYEQYF.

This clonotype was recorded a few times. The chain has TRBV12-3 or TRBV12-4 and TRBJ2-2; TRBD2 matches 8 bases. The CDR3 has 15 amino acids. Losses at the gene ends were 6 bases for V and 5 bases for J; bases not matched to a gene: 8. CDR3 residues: CASRKGASGTGELFF. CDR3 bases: TGTGCCAGCAGGAAAGGAGCTAGCGGGACCGGGGAGCTGTTTTTT.

The CDR3 spells CASSLQGRGEAFF. CDR3 in DNA: TGTGCCAGCAGCTTACAGGGAAGGGGTGAAGCTTTCTTT. The chain recombines TRBV7-2 with TRBJ1-1; D might be TRBD1 (5 bases). CDR1 is SGHTA and CDR2 is FQGNSA in the germline V gene. The CDR3 has 13 amino acids. V was cut by 2 bases and J by 7 bases, with 11 bases left in between.

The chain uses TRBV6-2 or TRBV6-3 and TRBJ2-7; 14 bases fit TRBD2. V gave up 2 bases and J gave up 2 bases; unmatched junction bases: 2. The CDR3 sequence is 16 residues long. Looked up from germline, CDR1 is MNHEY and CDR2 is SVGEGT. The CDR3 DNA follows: TGTGCCAGCAGTTACCGGACTAGCGGGAGGACCTACGAGCAGTACTTC. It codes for CASSYRTSGRTYEQYF.

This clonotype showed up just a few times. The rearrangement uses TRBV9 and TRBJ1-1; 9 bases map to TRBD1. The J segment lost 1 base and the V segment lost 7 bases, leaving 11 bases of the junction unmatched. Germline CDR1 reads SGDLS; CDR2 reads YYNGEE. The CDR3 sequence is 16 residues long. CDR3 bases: TGTGCCAGCGGTGACTGGGACAGGGTAAGGAACACTGAAGCTTTCTTT. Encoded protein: CASGDWDRVRNTEAFF. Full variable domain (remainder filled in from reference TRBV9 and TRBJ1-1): DSGVTQTPKHLITATGQRVTLRCSPRSGDLSVYWYQQSLDQGLQFLIQYYNGEERAKGNILERFSAQQFPDLHSELNLSSLELGDSALYFCASGDWDRVRNTEAFFGQGTRLTVV.

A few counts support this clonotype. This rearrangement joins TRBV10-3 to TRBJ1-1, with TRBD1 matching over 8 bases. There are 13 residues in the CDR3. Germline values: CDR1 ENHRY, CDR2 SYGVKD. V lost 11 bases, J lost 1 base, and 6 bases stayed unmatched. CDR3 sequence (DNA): TGTGCCGCCGGGGACAGGTCGAACACTGAAGCTTTCTTT. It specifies CAAGDRSNTEAFF.

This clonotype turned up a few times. DNA of the CDR3: TGTGCCAGCAGCCTCAGGGCCGGGGTCAAGCAGTACTTC. Protein sequence: CASSLRAGVKQYF. The chain combines TRBV7-2 with TRBJ2-7; tentatively, D is TRBD1 or TRBD2 (5 bases each). Trimming left V 5 bases short and J 8 bases short, with 16 bases between. The germline gives CDR1 SGHTA, CDR2 FQGNSA. The CDR3 is made up of 13 amino acids.

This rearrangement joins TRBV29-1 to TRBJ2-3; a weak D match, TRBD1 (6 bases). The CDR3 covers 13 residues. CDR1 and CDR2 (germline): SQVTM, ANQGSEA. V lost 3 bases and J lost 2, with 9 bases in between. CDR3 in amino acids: CSVDHRATDTQYF. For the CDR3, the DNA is TGCAGCGTTGATCACAGGGCCACAGATACGCAGTATTTT.

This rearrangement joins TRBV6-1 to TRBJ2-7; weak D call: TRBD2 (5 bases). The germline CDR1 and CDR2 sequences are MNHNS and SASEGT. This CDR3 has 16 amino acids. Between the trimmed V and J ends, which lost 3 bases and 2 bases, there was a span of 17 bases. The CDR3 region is CASSDRGGRRPYEQYF. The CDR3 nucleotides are TGTGCCAGCAGTGACAGAGGCGGGCGTCGTCCCTACGAGCAGTACTTC.

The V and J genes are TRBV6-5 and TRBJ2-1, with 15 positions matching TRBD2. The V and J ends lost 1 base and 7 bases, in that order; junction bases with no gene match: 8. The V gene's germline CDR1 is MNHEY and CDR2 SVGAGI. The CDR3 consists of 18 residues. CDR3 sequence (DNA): TGTGCCAGCAGTTACTTTGGACTAGCGGGGGGGCGAGGGAATGAGCAGTTCTTC. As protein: CASSYFGLAGGRGNEQFF.

The CDR3 sequence is CSVQRRIAGGRSSYNEQFF. The CDR3 nucleotides are TGCAGCGTCCAAAGGAGGATAGCGGGAGGACGAAGCTCCTACAATGAGCAGTTCTTC. The J gene is TRBJ2-1, the V gene TRBV29-1, with 10 bases lining up with TRBD2. V dropped 6 bases and J dropped 0; count of bases not matched to a gene: 17. Germline V gene lookup returns CDR1 SQVTM and CDR2 ANQGSEA. This CDR3 contains 19 residues.

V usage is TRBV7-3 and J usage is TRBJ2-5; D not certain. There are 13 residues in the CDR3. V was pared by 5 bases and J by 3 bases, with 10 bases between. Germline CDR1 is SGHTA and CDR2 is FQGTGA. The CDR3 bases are TGTGCCAGCAGCCCCAACAACAAAGAGACCCAGTACTTC. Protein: CASSPNNKETQYF.

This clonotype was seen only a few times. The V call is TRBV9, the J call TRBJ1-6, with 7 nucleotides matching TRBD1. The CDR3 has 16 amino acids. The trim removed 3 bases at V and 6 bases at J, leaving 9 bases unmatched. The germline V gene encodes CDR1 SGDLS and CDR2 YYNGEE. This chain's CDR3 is CASSGRGRAANSPLHF. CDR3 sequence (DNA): TGTGCCAGCAGCGGTAGGGGGCGGGCGGCTAATTCACCCCTCCACTTT.

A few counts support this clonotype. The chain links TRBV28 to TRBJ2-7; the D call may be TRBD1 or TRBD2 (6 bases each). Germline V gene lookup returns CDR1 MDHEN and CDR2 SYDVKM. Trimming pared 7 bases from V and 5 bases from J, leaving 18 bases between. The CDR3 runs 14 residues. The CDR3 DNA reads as TGTGCCAGCACCCGCCACGTCGGGGGCCACGAGCAGTACTTC. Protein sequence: CASTRHVGGHEQYF.

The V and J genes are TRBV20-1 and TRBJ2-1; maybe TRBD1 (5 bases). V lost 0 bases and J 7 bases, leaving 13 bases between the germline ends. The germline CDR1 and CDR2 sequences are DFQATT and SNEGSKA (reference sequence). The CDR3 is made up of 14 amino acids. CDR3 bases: TGCAGTGCTAGAGATTTCGTCAGGGCTAATGAGCAGTTCTTC. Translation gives CSARDFVRANEQFF.

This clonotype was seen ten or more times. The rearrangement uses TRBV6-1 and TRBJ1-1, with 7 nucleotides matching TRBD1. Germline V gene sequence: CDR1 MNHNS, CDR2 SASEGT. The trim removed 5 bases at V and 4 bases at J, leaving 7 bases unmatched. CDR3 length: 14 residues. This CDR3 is CASSRQGSGTEAFF. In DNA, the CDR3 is TGTGCCAGCAGTCGACAGGGTTCTGGCACTGAAGCTTTCTTT.

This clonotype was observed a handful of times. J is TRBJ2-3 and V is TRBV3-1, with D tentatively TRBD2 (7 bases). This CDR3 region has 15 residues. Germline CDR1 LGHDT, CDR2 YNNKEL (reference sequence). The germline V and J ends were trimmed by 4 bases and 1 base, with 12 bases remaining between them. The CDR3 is CASSLGGPGTDTQYF. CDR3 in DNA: TGTGCCAGCAGCCTCGGGGGGCCTGGCACAGATACGCAGTATTTT.

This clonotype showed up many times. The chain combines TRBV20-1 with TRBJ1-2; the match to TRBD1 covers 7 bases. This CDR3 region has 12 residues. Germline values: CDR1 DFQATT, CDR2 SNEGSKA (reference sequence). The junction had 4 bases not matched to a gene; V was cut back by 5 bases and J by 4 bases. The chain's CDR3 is CSARGTVYGYTF. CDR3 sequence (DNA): TGCAGTGCTCGTGGGACAGTCTATGGCTACACCTTC.

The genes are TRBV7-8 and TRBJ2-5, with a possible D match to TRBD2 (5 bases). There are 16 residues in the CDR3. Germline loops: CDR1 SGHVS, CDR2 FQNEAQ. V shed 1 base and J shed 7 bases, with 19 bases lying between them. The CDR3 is CASSLVVSLDGGTQYF. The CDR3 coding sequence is TGTGCCAGCAGCTTAGTCGTCTCGTTGGACGGAGGGACCCAGTACTTC.

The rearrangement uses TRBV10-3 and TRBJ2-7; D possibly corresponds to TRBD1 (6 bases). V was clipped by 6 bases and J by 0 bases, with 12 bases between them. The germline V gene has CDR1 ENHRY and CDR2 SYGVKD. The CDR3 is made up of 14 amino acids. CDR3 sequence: CAISGDICSYEQYF. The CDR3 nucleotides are TGTGCCATCAGCGGGGACATCTGCTCCTACGAGCAGTACTTC.

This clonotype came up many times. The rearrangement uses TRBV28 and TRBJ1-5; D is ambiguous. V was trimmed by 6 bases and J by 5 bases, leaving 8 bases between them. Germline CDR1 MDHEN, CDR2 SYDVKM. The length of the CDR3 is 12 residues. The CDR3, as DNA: TGTGCCAGCAGCATAGTAGATCAGCCCCAGCATTTT. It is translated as CASSIVDQPQHF.

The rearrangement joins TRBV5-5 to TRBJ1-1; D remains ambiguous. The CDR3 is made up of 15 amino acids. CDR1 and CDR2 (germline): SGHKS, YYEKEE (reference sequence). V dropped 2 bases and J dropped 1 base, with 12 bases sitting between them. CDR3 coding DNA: TGTGCCAGCAGCTTTATGACGGGAGCGAACACTGAAGCTTTCTTT. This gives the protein CASSFMTGANTEAFF.

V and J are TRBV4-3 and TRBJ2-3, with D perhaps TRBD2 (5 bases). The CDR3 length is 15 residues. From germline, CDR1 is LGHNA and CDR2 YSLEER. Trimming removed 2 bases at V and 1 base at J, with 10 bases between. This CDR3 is CASSQRSGGTDTQYF. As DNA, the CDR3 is TGCGCCAGCAGCCAAAGATCCGGGGGCACAGATACGCAGTATTTT.

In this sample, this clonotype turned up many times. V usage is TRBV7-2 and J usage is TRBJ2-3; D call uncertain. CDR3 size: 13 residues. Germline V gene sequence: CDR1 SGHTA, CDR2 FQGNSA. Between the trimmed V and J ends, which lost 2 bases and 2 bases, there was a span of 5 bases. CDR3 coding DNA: TGTGCCAGCAGCTTATATTTCACAGATACGCAGTATTTT. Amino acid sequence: CASSLYFTDTQYF.

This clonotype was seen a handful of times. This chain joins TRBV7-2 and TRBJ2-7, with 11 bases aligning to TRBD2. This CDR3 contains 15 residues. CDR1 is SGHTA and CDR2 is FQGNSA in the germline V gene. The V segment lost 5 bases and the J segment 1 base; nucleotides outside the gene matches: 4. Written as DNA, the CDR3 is TGTGCCAGCAGCCGTAGCGGGGGGGCATCCTACGAGCAGTACTTC. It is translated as CASSRSGGASYEQYF. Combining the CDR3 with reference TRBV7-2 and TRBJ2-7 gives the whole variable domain GAGVSQSPSNKVTEKGKDVELRCDPISGHTALYWYRQSLGQGLEFLIYFQGNSAPDKSGLPSDRFSAERTGGSVSTLTIQRTQQEDSAVYLCASSRSGGASYEQYFGPGTRLTVT.

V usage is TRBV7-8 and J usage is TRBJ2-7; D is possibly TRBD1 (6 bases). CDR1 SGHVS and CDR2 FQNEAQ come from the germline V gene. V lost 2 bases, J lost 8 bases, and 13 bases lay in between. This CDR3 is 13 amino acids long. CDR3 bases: TGTGCCAGCAGCTTAAATGGCAGGGGAAAGCAGTACTTC. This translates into CASSLNGRGKQYF.

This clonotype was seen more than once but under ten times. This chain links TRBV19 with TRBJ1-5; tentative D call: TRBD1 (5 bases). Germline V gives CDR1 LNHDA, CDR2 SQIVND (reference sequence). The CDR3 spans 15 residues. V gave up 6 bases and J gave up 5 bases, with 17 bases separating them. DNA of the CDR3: TGTGCCAGTAGCTTCGCGTTGGGGGGGTATCAGCCCCAGCATTTT. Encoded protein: CASSFALGGYQPQHF.

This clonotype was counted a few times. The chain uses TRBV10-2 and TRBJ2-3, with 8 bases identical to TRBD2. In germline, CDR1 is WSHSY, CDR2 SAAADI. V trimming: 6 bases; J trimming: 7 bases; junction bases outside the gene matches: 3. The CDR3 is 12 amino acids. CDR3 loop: CASSGGAHTQYF. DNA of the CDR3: TGCGCCAGCAGCGGGGGGGCCCATACGCAGTATTTT.

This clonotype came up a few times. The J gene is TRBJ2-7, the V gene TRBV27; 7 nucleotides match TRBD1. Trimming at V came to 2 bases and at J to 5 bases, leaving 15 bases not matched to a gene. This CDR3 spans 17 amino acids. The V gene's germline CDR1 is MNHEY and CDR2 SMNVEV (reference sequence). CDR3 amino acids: CASSLVSLLRGNHEQYF. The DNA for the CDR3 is TGTGCCAGCAGTTTAGTATCGCTACTCAGGGGGAATCACGAGCAGTACTTC.

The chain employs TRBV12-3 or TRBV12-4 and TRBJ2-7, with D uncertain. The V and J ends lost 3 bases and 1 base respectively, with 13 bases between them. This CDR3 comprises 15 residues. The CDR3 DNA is TGTGCCAGCAGTTTTGGAACGGCCCTTTCCTACGAGCAGTACTTC. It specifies CASSFGTALSYEQYF.